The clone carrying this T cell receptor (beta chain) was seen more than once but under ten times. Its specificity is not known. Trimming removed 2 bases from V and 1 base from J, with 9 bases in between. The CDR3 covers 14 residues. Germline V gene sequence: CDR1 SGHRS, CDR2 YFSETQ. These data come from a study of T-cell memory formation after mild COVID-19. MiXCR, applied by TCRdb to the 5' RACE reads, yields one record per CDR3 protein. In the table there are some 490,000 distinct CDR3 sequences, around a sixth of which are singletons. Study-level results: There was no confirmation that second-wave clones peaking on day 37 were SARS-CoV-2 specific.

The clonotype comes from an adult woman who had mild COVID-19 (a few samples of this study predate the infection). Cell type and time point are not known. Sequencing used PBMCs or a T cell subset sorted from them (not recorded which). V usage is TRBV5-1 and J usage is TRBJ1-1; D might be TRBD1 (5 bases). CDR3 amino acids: CASSFTTENTEAFF. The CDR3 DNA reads TGCGCCAGCAGCTTTACGACAGAGAACACTGAAGCTTTCTTT.